The 28 T cell receptor beta chains below come from one sample, sequenced in a study of cytomegalovirus exposure and HLA in healthy donors. The PCR used 60 Vbeta and 13 Jbeta primers. Sequenced by immunoSEQ multiplex PCR; TCRdb stores in-frame clones only, minus some. The sample comprises about 160,000 clones, about 65% of which are singletons, and more than 2.5% rests with the top ten. Sequencing was performed on PBMCs. These receptors came from a woman aged 25 to 45 in good health and CMV-seronegative.

V is TRBV4-2 and J is TRBJ2-7; TRBD2 matches 13 bases. The CDR3 contains 17 residues. V lost 1 base, J lost 2 bases, and 5 bases stayed unmatched. CDR1 is LGHNA and CDR2 is YNFKEQ in the germline V gene. In DNA, the CDR3 is TGTGCCAGCAGCCAAGGGACTAGCGGGAGACTTACCTACGAGCAGTACTTC. It yields the protein CASSQGTSGRLTYEQYF.

In this sample, this clone turned up once. The chain is built from TRBV28 and TRBJ1-2; D uncertain. The CDR3 extends over 14 amino acids. Germline V gene data show CDR1 as MDHEN and CDR2 as SYDVKM. Between the trimmed V and J ends, which lost 3 bases and 0 bases, there was a span of 8 bases. In nucleotides, the CDR3 is TGTGCCAGCAGTTTTGGGCAGGCTAACTATGGCTACACCTTC. This gives the protein CASSFGQANYGYTF.

In this sample, this clone turned up a few times. The V call is TRBV6-6, the J call TRBJ1-4, with 7 bases fitting TRBD1. The CDR3 covers 13 residues. Trimming at V came to 8 bases and at J to 3 bases, leaving 3 bases not matched to a gene. Germline CDR1 reads MNHNY; CDR2 reads SVGAGI (reference sequence). The CDR3 loop reads CASQDRANEKLFF. The DNA for the CDR3 is TGTGCCAGCCAAGACAGGGCTAATGAAAAACTGTTTTTT.

The J gene is TRBJ2-1, the V gene TRBV4-3, with D possibly being TRBD1 (5 bases). Germline V gives CDR1 LGHNA, CDR2 YSLEER. This CDR3 has 14 residues. Trimming pared 1 base from V and 9 bases from J, leaving 13 bases between. The CDR3 bases are TGCGCCAGCAGCCAAGGATTTGGGCAGGGTGAGCAGTTCTTC. Its translation is CASSQGFGQGEQFF.

This clone was recorded only once. V is TRBV27 and J is TRBJ1-3; a weak D match, TRBD1 (5 bases). CDR1 and CDR2 (germline): MNHEY, SMNVEV (reference sequence). Trimming shortened V by 5 bases and J by 0 bases, and 14 bases separated the two germline ends. CDR3 length: 16 amino acids. CDR3 in amino acids: CASSPITGLSGNTIYF. The CDR3 DNA is TGTGCCAGCAGTCCGATAACAGGTCTCTCTGGAAACACCATATATTTT.

The rearrangement uses TRBV4-2 and TRBJ1-4; the D gene is possibly TRBD1 (6 bases). Germline CDR1 and CDR2: LGHNA and YNFKEQ. This CDR3 is built from 14 residues. V lost 5 bases and J lost 3, with 10 bases in between. The CDR3 nucleotides are TGTGCCAGCAGCAGACAGGATCCTAATGAAAAACTGTTTTTT. Translating it yields CASSRQDPNEKLFF.

The rearrangement uses TRBV5-1 and TRBJ2-7; D is possibly TRBD2 (5 bases). Germline CDR1 reads SGHRS; CDR2 reads YFSETQ. Between the trimmed V and J ends, which lost 2 bases and 4 bases, there was a span of 16 bases. The CDR3 is made up of 15 amino acids. The CDR3 DNA reads TGCGCCAGCAGCTTCGGGATAGATGGGATTTACGAGCAGTACTTC. Translation gives CASSFGIDGIYEQYF.

The rearrangement joins TRBV5-6 to TRBJ2-2, with D tentatively TRBD2 (6 bases). Germline CDR1 reads SGHDT; CDR2 reads YYEEEE. This CDR3 is 15 amino acids long. Trimming took 3 bases from V and 1 from J, leaving 10 bases between them. DNA for the CDR3: TGTGCCAGCAGCTCCGCGGGGTGGAACACCGGGGAGCTGTTTTTT. It specifies CASSSAGWNTGELFF.

This clone was counted between two and nine times. The same CDR3 is also encoded by other DNA sequences in this sample. This chain uses TRBV5-4 with TRBJ2-7; 16 bases are shared with TRBD2. The junction had 3 bases not matched to a gene; V was cut back by 3 bases and J by 3 bases. Looked up from germline, CDR1 is SGHNT and CDR2 is YYREEE (reference sequence). This CDR3 is built from 16 residues. CDR3 sequence: CASSSGLAGGGYEQYF. The CDR3 region has the DNA TGTGCCAGCAGCTCGGGACTAGCGGGAGGGGGCTACGAGCAGTACTTC.

This chain connects TRBV30 to TRBJ1-2, with D tentatively TRBD1 (6 bases). The CDR3 length is 13 residues. Deletions cut 4 bases from V and 4 bases from J, with 13 bases between. CDR1 is GTSNPN and CDR2 is SVGIG in the germline V gene (reference sequence). CDR3 nucleotide sequence: TGTGCCTGGACTGGACAGCTTGGCTATGGCTACACCTTC. Residues: CAWTGQLGYGYTF.

This sequence joins TRBV30 and TRBJ2-1; 9 nucleotides match TRBD2. This CDR3 comprises 13 residues. The V and J ends lost 4 bases and 8 bases, in that order; junction bases with no gene match: 6. CDR1 and CDR2 from the germline V gene are GTSNPN and SVGIG (reference sequence). The CDR3 bases are TGTGCCTGGACGGCGGGGGGGCAGGATGAGCAGTTCTTC. Protein sequence: CAWTAGGQDEQFF.

The chain employs TRBV28 and TRBJ1-1; D gene uncertain. Trimming removed 5 bases from V and 2 bases from J, with 12 bases in between. Germline CDR1 is MDHEN and CDR2 is SYDVKM. The CDR3 runs to 14 residues. The CDR3 loop reads CASSEPTLNTEAFF. The CDR3 region has the DNA TGTGCCAGCAGTGAACCGACACTTAACACTGAAGCTTTCTTT.

J is TRBJ2-1 and V is TRBV7-6, with a tentative D call TRBD1 (6 bases). The CDR3 has 15 amino acids. Deletions cut 3 bases from V and 2 bases from J, with 11 bases between. CDR1 and CDR2 from the germline V gene are SGHVS and FNYEAQ. The CDR3 DNA reads TGTGCCAGCAGCTTCAGGGGATCGGCCTACAATGAGCAGTTCTTC. Amino acids: CASSFRGSAYNEQFF.

A few counts support this clone. J is TRBJ2-5 and V is TRBV6-6; a possible D gene is TRBD1 (7 bases). V was cut by 7 bases and J by 0 bases, with 15 bases left in between. The germline V gene encodes CDR1 MNHNY and CDR2 SVGAGI (reference sequence). This CDR3 contains 15 residues. CDR3 sequence: CASKNRGLYQETQYF. The DNA of the CDR3 is TGTGCCAGCAAAAACAGGGGACTGTACCAAGAGACCCAGTACTTC.

The J gene is TRBJ2-5, the V gene TRBV5-5, with D unclear. The CDR3 extends over 15 amino acids. The V end lost 0 bases, the J end lost 5 bases, and 14 bases lay between the germline ends. Germline V gene lookup returns CDR1 SGHKS and CDR2 YYEKEE (reference sequence). The CDR3 DNA reads as TGTGCCAGCAGCTTGGGTGCCATAGTCGGGGAGACCCAGTACTTC. Translated, it gives CASSLGAIVGETQYF.

This clone was recorded a few times. The sample has other DNA sequences that encode this CDR3 too. The chain couples TRBV7-9 to TRBJ2-3, with TRBD1 matching over 8 bases. Looked up from germline, CDR1 is SEHNR and CDR2 is FQNEAQ (reference sequence). V was pared by 1 base and J by 6 bases, with 6 bases of the junction left unmatched. The CDR3 extends over 15 amino acids. CDR3 sequence: CASSLGQGAGDTQYF. The DNA of the CDR3 is TGTGCCAGCAGCTTAGGTCAGGGGGCTGGGGATACGCAGTATTTT.

The chain couples TRBV7-2 to TRBJ1-1, with TRBD1 matching over 9 bases. The V segment lost 0 bases and the J segment 7 bases; nucleotides outside the gene matches: 3. From germline, CDR1 is SGHTA and CDR2 FQGNSA. The CDR3 is 14 amino acids. CDR3 sequence (DNA): TGTGCCAGCAGCTTAGCGGTGGACAGGGGTGAAGCTTTCTTT. Residues: CASSLAVDRGEAFF.

The rearrangement links TRBV6-5 to TRBJ1-4; the match to TRBD1 covers 8 bases. V lost 0 bases and J lost 8; bases outside the gene matches: 5. Germline V lookup: CDR1 MNHEY, CDR2 SVGAGI. The CDR3 is made up of 15 amino acids. The DNA for the CDR3 is TGTGCCAGCAGTTACTCGCAGACAGGGGAAGAAAAACTGTTTTTT. It codes for CASSYSQTGEEKLFF.

The chain joins TRBV5-4 to TRBJ2-1; 8 bases align to TRBD1. The CDR3 runs 14 residues. Germline V gene lookup returns CDR1 SGHNT and CDR2 YYREEE (reference sequence). The trim removed 6 bases at V and 4 bases at J, leaving 6 bases unmatched. CDR3 residues: CASMDRESYNEQFF. CDR3 in DNA: TGTGCCAGCATGGACAGGGAGAGTTACAATGAGCAGTTCTTC.

This clone was recorded only once. V usage is TRBV4-1 and J usage is TRBJ1-6, with a tentative D call TRBD1 (5 bases). Trimming removed 0 bases from V and 9 bases from J, with 12 bases in between. The germline V gene encodes CDR1 MGHRA and CDR2 YSYEKL. This CDR3 contains 15 residues. The CDR3 nucleotides are TGCGCCAGCAGCCAAGAGCAGGGCTTGGTTTCACCCCTCCACTTT. Translating gives CASSQEQGLVSPLHF.

The rearrangement uses TRBV5-1 and TRBJ1-1, with D uncertain. Between the trimmed V and J ends, which lost 4 bases and 7 bases, there was a span of 20 bases. The length of the CDR3 is 15 residues. Germline CDR1 and CDR2: SGHRS and YFSETQ. CDR3 DNA sequence: TGCGCCAGCAGCAGTGGTACACCGAACCTTAATGAAGCTTTCTTT. Its translation is CASSSGTPNLNEAFF.

The chain has TRBV2 and TRBJ2-1; the D is unclear. CDR3 size: 16 residues. V was trimmed by 2 bases and J by 2 bases, leaving 13 bases between them. Germline loops: CDR1 SNHLY, CDR2 FYNNEI. The CDR3 DNA sequence: TGTGCCAGCAGTGAACGTCAGCAGACTCCCTACAATGAGCAGTTCTTC. Translation: CASSERQQTPYNEQFF. Full variable domain (rest looked up from reference TRBV2 and TRBJ2-1): EPEVTQTPSHQVTQMGQEVILRCVPISNHLYFYWYRQILGQKVEFLVSFYNNEISEKSEIFDDQFSVERPDGSNFTLKIRSTKLEDSAMYFCASSERQQTPYNEQFFGPGTRLTVL.

The chain links TRBV9 to TRBJ1-4, with D unclear. With 0 bases removed from V and 2 bases from J, the gap between germline ends came to 11 bases. CDR3 length: 16 amino acids. CDR1 and CDR2 from the germline V gene are SGDLS and YYNGEE. The CDR3 protein is CASSVGSRETNEKLFF. DNA for the CDR3: TGTGCCAGCAGCGTAGGGTCGAGGGAGACTAATGAAAAACTGTTTTTT.

The chain couples TRBV4-1 to TRBJ1-4, with D possibly being TRBD1 (5 bases). This CDR3 is built from 15 residues. The V gene lost 3 bases and the J gene lost 7 bases, with 15 bases spanning the gap. Germline V gene sequence: CDR1 MGHRA, CDR2 YSYEKL. The CDR3 reads CASSHREDRSEKLFF. For the CDR3, the DNA is TGCGCCAGCAGCCACAGGGAGGATAGGAGTGAAAAACTGTTTTTT.

This clone was observed once. The V call is TRBV20-1, the J call TRBJ1-5; 7 positions agree with TRBD1. V trimming: 3 bases; J trimming: 8 bases; junction bases outside the gene matches: 1. The germline V gene encodes CDR1 DFQATT and CDR2 SNEGSKA (reference sequence). This CDR3 is 11 amino acids long. The CDR3 nucleotides are TGCAGTGCTAGGCAGGGGGAGCCCCAGCATTTT. It codes for CSARQGEPQHF.

The CDR3 protein is CASSLPDSKYGYTF. The CDR3 DNA follows: TGTGCCAGCAGCTTACCGGACAGCAAATATGGCTACACCTTC. The gene calls are TRBV7-9 and TRBJ1-2, with TRBD1 as a possible D gene (6 bases). The CDR3 spans 14 residues. From germline, CDR1 is SEHNR and CDR2 FQNEAQ (reference sequence). Trimming left V 2 bases short and J 5 bases short, with 12 bases between.

The rearrangement uses TRBV5-1 and TRBJ1-1; tentatively, D is TRBD1 (5 bases). Germline lookup yields CDR1 SGHRS and CDR2 YFSETQ. The CDR3 length is 15 residues. V was cut by 3 bases and J by 4 bases, with 16 bases left in between. This CDR3 is CASSSLGVQGTEAFF. The CDR3 coding sequence is TGCGCCAGCAGCTCCCTAGGGGTTCAGGGCACTGAAGCTTTCTTT. Looking up the rest from reference TRBV5-1 and TRBJ1-1 gives the full variable domain: KAGVTQTPRYLIKTRGQQVTLSCSPISGHRSVSWYQQTPGQGLQFLFEYFSETQRNKGNFPGRFSGRQFSNSRSEMNVSTLELGDSALYLCASSSLGVQGTEAFFGQGTRLTVV.

This chain uses TRBV7-9 with TRBJ2-1; 8 bases match TRBD1. The CDR3 has 15 residues. Germline assignment: CDR1 SEHNR and CDR2 FQNEAQ (reference sequence). V lost 4 bases to trimming and J lost 7 bases; unmatched junction nucleotides: 9. CDR3 sequence (DNA): TGTGCCAGCAGCTCACAACGGACAGGGCGAAATGAGCAGTTCTTC. As protein: CASSSQRTGRNEQFF.